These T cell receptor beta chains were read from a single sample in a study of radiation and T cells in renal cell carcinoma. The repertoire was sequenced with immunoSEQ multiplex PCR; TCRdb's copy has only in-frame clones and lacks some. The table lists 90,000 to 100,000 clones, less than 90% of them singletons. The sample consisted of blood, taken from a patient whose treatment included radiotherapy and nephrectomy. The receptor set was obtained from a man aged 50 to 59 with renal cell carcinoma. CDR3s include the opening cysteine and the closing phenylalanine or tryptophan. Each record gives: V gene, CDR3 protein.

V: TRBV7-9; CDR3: CASSLAGETQYF
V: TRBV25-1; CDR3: CASSEGQGNTGELFF
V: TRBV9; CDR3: CASSVFLGNTIYF
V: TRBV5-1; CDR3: CASSLVAETSNQPQHF
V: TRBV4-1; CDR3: CASSQDWTSDVITEAFF
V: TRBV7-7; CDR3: CASSPRGAGANVLTF
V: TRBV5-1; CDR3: CASSGPTGAETEAFF
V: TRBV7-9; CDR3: CASSLEFRNYGYTF
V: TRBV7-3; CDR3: CASSFSSGRTGELFF
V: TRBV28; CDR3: CASSFLTGGYNEQFF
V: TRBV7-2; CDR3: CASSFGGTSVYEQYF
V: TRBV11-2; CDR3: CASSLDRGQPQHF
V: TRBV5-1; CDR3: CASSHGTSGRARPYEQYF
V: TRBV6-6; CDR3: CASRYSGRIADTQYF
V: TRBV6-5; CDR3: CASSYKRMNTEAFF
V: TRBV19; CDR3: CASSVTPSRQGFVTEAFF
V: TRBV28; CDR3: CASRFPLAGVEQYF
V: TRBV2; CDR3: CASSEQGSYNEQFF
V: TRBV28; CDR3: CASSLDLNYGYTF
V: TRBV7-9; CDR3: CASSLTLQGQRNTEAFF
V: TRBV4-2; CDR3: CASSRGVENTEAFF
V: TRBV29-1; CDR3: CSVSGGQSAFGTQYF